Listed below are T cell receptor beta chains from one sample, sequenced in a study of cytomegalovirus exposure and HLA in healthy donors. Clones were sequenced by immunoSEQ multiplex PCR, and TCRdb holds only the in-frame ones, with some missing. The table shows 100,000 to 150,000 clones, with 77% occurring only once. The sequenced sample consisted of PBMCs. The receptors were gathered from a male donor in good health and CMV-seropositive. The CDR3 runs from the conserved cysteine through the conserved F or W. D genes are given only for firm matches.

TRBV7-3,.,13,CASSLSSRYEQFF
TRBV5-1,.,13,CASSVMSQETQYF
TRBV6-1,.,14,CASSEQEEYNEQFF
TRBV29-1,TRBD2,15,CSTLRERGGSYEQYF
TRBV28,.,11,CASSVLSGQYF
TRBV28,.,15,CASSLEATSSYEQYF
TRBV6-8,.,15,CASSYDRRKTQPQHF
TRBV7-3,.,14,CASSASVSYNEQFF
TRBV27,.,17,CASSSTPPGYGKNEQFF
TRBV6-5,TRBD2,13,CASNPGGSSKQYF
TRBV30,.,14,CAWRGRENNEKLFF
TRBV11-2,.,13,CVSSLNSPYEQYF
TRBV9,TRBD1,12,CASSVGGGSYTF
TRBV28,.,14,CASSSSGLQGKLFF
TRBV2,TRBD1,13,CASRTGDFYGYTF
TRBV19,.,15,CASSPGTSSYNEQFF
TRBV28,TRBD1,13,CASSSRSGDSQYF
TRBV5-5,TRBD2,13,CASSLLAGGEQFF
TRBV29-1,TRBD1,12,CSVRDSKQPQHF
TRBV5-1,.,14,CASSFGGQGNTIYF
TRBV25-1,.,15,CASSRAGGPSEPQHF
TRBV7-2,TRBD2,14,CASSFQLAGDEQFF
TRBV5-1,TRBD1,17,CASSLAGTGISGNTIYF
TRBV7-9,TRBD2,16,CASSNGLAVSTDTQYF
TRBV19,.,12,CASSISNQPQHF